This TCR beta chain was captured in a study of blood T cell repertoires in COVID-19. Overall study: The cDNA or gDNA used as material had been derived from T cells, B-cell-depleted T cells, or PBMCs.

Original analysis: Amplifying reference gene primers gave estimates of nucleated cell counts. Sequenced by immunoSEQ multiplex PCR; TCRdb stores in-frame clones only, minus some. The DNA was the basis for D and trimming; V, J and clone size are from that table. Among under 40,000 clones listed, almost 80% were seen once. Unmatched junction bases numbered 10, after V lost 0 bases and J lost 8 bases. CDR1 is SGHRS and CDR2 is YFSETQ in the germline V gene. The CDR3 runs to 16 residues. This clonotype was sampled from a woman aged 60-75 years with acute or convalescent COVID-19. Sequencing was performed on peripheral blood. V usage is TRBV5-1 and J usage is TRBJ2-2, with 7 bases that match TRBD2. The chain's CDR3 is CASSLVPSGAAGELFF. The CDR3, as DNA: TGCGCCAGCAGCTTGGTTCCTAGCGGTGCCGCAGGGGAGCTGTTTTTT.